The text below deals with one T cell receptor (beta chain). Germline loops: CDR1 SGHAT, CDR2 FQNNGV. CDR3 length: 15 amino acids. The J segment lost 6 bases and the V segment lost 2 bases, leaving 10 bases of the junction unmatched. Individuals drawn from 20 to 30 US areas were roughly 18 to 100 years old. This sample was taken from a study of blood T cell repertoires in COVID-19. Sequenced by immunoSEQ multiplex PCR; TCRdb stores in-frame clones only, minus some. The repertoire includes some 460,000 clones, about 90% of them detected once, and roughly 2% sits in the top ten. Sample: PBMCs or T cells enriched from blood (not recorded which). The V and J genes are TRBV11-2 and TRBJ2-7; 7 nucleotides align to TRBD2. This receptor was identified in a woman between 18 and 30 years old with acute COVID-19. The CDR3 loop is CASSLSGGGTTEQYF. The DNA of the CDR3 is TGTGCCAGCAGCTTATCGGGTGGTGGGACTACCGAGCAGTACTTC.